The 10 T cell receptor beta chains reported below all come from one sample, sequenced in a study of blood T cells in healthy people across ages. With a J-beta primer mix and a sample-barcoded 5' primer, a second PCR ran roughly 7 to 11 cycles. TCRdb processed the 5' RACE reads anew with MiXCR; each CDR3 protein has one entry. The sample shows some 900,000 distinct CDR3 sequences, 45% to 50% of them seen only once. Specimen: blood. The source of these receptors is a young man in good health.

V usage is TRBV10-3 and J usage is TRBJ2-3, with 9 bases lining up with TRBD2. The CDR3 runs to 15 residues. Germline CDR1 reads ENHRY; CDR2 reads SYGVKD. V lost 3 bases, J lost 6 bases, and 7 bases stayed unmatched. The CDR3 is CAISDGRGGPDTQYF. The CDR3 DNA reads as TGTGCCATCAGTGACGGGCGGGGGGGCCCTGATACGCAGTATTTT.

V and J are TRBV27 and TRBJ1-2; tentatively, D is TRBD1 (5 bases). Germline-derived CDR1 and CDR2 are MNHEY and SMNVEV (reference sequence). V lost 3 bases and J lost 6, with 11 bases in between. The CDR3 extends over 13 amino acids. The CDR3 DNA sequence: TGTGCCAGCAGTTTCCGGGGGTTAAATGGCTACACCTTC. It yields the protein CASSFRGLNGYTF.

The chain recombines TRBV3-1 with TRBJ1-4; 11 positions match TRBD1. The CDR3 length is 16 residues. Germline assignment: CDR1 LGHDT and CDR2 YNNKEL (reference sequence). Trimming cost V 1 base and J 10 bases; bases outside gene matches: 8. CDR3 nucleotide sequence: TGTGCCAGCAGCCAAGGGACAGGGGGCGAGTTTGCAAAACTGTTTTTT. It specifies CASSQGTGGEFAKLFF.

The chain carries TRBV29-1 and TRBJ2-5; D could derive from TRBD1 or TRBD2 (5 bases each). This CDR3 is built from 12 residues. Germline loops: CDR1 SQVTM, CDR2 ANQGSEA. V lost 3 bases, J lost 5 bases, and 10 bases lay in between. The CDR3, as DNA: TGCAGCGTTGAGTCCTGGGGGGAGACCCAGTACTTC. This sequence encodes CSVESWGETQYF.

CDR3 in amino acids: CASSQDPAGGHSYNEQFF. CDR3 DNA: TGCGCCAGCAGCCAAGACCCAGCGGGGGGCCACTCCTACAATGAGCAGTTCTTC. V is TRBV4-1 and J is TRBJ2-1, with 9 bases lining up with TRBD2. The CDR3 is 18 residues long. V lost 0 bases, J lost 0 bases, and 6 bases stayed unmatched. The germline V gene has CDR1 MGHRA and CDR2 YSYEKL.

The V and J genes are TRBV10-2 and TRBJ2-7; 7 bases are a match to TRBD1. Germline loops: CDR1 WSHSY, CDR2 SAAADI. There are 14 residues in the CDR3. V dropped 6 bases and J dropped 2; count of bases not matched to a gene: 7. CDR3: CASSNQQGTYEQYF. DNA of the CDR3: TGCGCCAGCAGCAACCAACAGGGGACCTACGAGCAGTACTTC.

This clonotype has more than one count but fewer than ten. The rearrangement joins TRBV15 to TRBJ1-5; tentatively, D is TRBD1 (5 bases). V was pared by 0 bases and J by 4 bases, with 16 bases between. Germline V gene sequence: CDR1 LNHNV, CDR2 YYDKDF (reference sequence). The CDR3 contains 17 residues. CDR3 amino acids: CATSRDVGKTENQPQHF. The CDR3 nucleotides are TGTGCCACCAGCAGAGATGTAGGGAAGACAGAGAATCAGCCCCAGCATTTT.

The genes are TRBV27 and TRBJ2-3, with no clear D. Germline values: CDR1 MNHEY, CDR2 SMNVEV (reference sequence). CDR3 size: 16 residues. V was clipped by 5 bases and J by 0 bases, with 15 bases between them. The CDR3 coding sequence is TGTGCCAGCAGTCTAGAGCGACGAACTAGCACAGATACGCAGTATTTT. It translates to CASSLERRTSTDTQYF.

This chain joins TRBV3-1 and TRBJ1-1; D is unclear. V lost 4 bases and J lost 4, with 25 bases in between. Germline assignment: CDR1 LGHDT and CDR2 YNNKEL (reference sequence). The CDR3 extends over 18 amino acids. The CDR3 here is CASSPNFAATWTSTEAFF. The DNA for the CDR3 is TGTGCCAGCAGCCCAAACTTCGCGGCGACGTGGACCAGCACTGAAGCTTTCTTT.

The chain couples TRBV25-1 to TRBJ2-1, with D unresolved. V lost 3 bases to trimming and J lost 1 base, with 7 bases between them. Germline V lookup: CDR1 MGHDK, CDR2 SYGVNS. This CDR3 contains 14 residues. The CDR3 reads CASSDSLSYNEQFF. In DNA, the CDR3 is TGTGCCAGCAGTGACAGCTTATCCTACAATGAGCAGTTCTTC.